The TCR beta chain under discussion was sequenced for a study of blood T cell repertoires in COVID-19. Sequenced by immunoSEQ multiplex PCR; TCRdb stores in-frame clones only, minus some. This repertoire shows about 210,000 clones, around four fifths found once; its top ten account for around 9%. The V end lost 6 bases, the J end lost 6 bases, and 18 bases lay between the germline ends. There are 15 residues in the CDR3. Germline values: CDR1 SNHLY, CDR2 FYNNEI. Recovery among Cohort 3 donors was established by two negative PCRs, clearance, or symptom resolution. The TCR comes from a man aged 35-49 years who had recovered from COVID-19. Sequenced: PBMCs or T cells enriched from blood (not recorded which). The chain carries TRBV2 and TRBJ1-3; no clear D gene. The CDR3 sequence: CASRPSLGPINTIYF. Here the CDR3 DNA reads TGTGCCAGCAGGCCTTCCCTGGGCCCAATAAACACCATATATTTT.